The rows below give T cell receptor beta chains drawn from one sample of a study of blood T cell repertoires in COVID-19. The assay was immunoSEQ multiplex PCR, and TCRdb's table has in-frame clones only and misses some. Among about 36,000 clones listed, roughly four fifths were seen once. Sequenced: peripheral blood. Source of these receptors: a human donor in a cohort sampled during active or convalescent COVID-19. The donor label of this sample is uncertain. The CDR3 runs from the conserved cysteine through the conserved F or W. Each record gives: CDR3 DNA, CDR3 protein, D gene, V gene, clone size, J gene, CDR3 length. A D gene is named only where the DNA matches it firmly. Expanded clones get a size class; other rows say once, few or many, or leave the size out.

TGTGCCTGGATGCAGGGGGCCACCTACGAGCAGTACTTC CAWMQGATYEQYF TRBD1 TRBV30 . TRBJ2-7 13
TGTGCCAGCAGCTCCCTGACTAGCGGGGATGCCACCTACAATGAGCAGTTCTTC CASSSLTSGDATYNEQFF TRBD2 TRBV7-8 . TRBJ2-1 18
TGCAGCGTTGATGTTGAGGGCTTGGGCTATGGCTACACCTTC CSVDVEGLGYGYTF . TRBV29-1 . TRBJ1-2 14
TGTGCCAGCAGCGAACAGGGACCCTATAATTCACCCCTCCACTTT CASSEQGPYNSPLHF . TRBV27 . TRBJ1-6 15
TGCGCCAGCAGGGCCCGAACCTCCTACGAGCAGTACTTC CASRARTSYEQYF . TRBV5-1 . TRBJ2-7 13
TGCGCCAGCAGCCAAGAACGGACAGTAACCTATGGCTACACCTTC CASSQERTVTYGYTF . TRBV4-1 . TRBJ1-2 15
TGCGCCAGCAGCCAAGAGGAAGGGGCTAATGAAAAACTGTTTTTT CASSQEEGANEKLFF . TRBV4-1 once TRBJ1-4 15
TGTGCCAGCAGTGTAGTCGGGACTGGGCAGTTCTTC CASSVVGTGQFF . TRBV2 . TRBJ2-1 12
TGTGCCAGCAGCAAGACTAGCGGGGTAGTCGGGGAGCTGTTTTTT CASSKTSGVVGELFF TRBD2 TRBV7-2 . TRBJ2-2 15
TGTGCCAGCAGTACGGGACAGCACAACTATGGCTACACCTTC CASSTGQHNYGYTF TRBD1 TRBV6-4 . TRBJ1-2 14
TGTGCCAGCAGTTACAACAGGGCTGAAAAACTGTTTTTT CASSYNRAEKLFF . TRBV6-5 . TRBJ1-4 13
TGTGCCAGCAGTCCCGTGAGGGTAAACACTGAAGCTTTCTTT CASSPVRVNTEAFF . TRBV6-5 . TRBJ1-1 14
TGTGCCAGCAGTGAACTGGCCAGGCGTCGAAACACCATATATTTT CASSELARRRNTIYF . TRBV6-1 . TRBJ1-3 15
TGTGCCAGTACTAAGGACAGGGTCAATGAGCAGTTCTTC CASTKDRVNEQFF TRBD1 TRBV19 . TRBJ2-1 13
TGTGCCAGTAGTATTACAGGGCGGCAGCCCCAGCATTTT CASSITGRQPQHF . TRBV19 . TRBJ1-5 13
TGCGCCAGCAGCCAGGCCACAGGGGGCGGGTTTTACGAGCAGTACTTC CASSQATGGGFYEQYF TRBD1 TRBV4-3 . TRBJ2-7 16
TGCGCCAGCAGCCGGACACTTAACACTGAAGCTTTCTTT CASSRTLNTEAFF . TRBV4-1 . TRBJ1-1 13
TGTGCCAGCAGCTGGGGACTAGCTGGCGAGCAGTACTTC CASSWGLAGEQYF TRBD2 TRBV7-2 . TRBJ2-7 13
TGTGCCAGCAGTTCGGGACAGGGGCGCCACTATGGCTACACCTTC CASSSGQGRHYGYTF TRBD1 TRBV28 . TRBJ1-2 15
TGTGCCAGCAGCGGCGGGGGGCAGGGGGCAGATACGCAGTATTTT CASSGGGQGADTQYF . TRBV7-9 . TRBJ2-3 15
TGTGCCAGTACTCCTGCTGGCGGGAGTTACGAGCAGTACTTC CASTPAGGSYEQYF TRBD2 TRBV19 once TRBJ2-7 14
TGTGCCAGCAGCTTAGACCCATCGAGGGGGGGTAACACTGAAGCTTTCTTT CASSLDPSRGGNTEAFF . TRBV11-3 . TRBJ1-1 17
TGTGCCTGGAGTACCCAGGACAATCAGCCCCAGCATTTT CAWSTQDNQPQHF . TRBV30 . TRBJ1-5 13
TGCGCCAGCAGCTCGACTAAAAACAGTCCTTCCCTGTTTTTT CASSSTKNSPSLFF . TRBV5-1 . TRBJ1-4 14
TGTGCCAGCAGCTTGGGCAGTAACTATGGCTACACCTTC CASSLGSNYGYTF . TRBV5-5 . TRBJ1-2 13
TGTGCCAGCAGCTTGGCTCCCCTTGACAGGGCCTTCAATGGCTACACCTTC CASSLAPLDRAFNGYTF TRBD1 TRBV5-5 . TRBJ1-2 17
TGTGCCAGCAGCTTGACTGACAGGTCCACCGGGGAGCTGTTTTTT CASSLTDRSTGELFF . TRBV7-8 . TRBJ2-2 15
TGCGCCAGCAGCTTGGGACTAGCGGACAACACAGATACGCAGTATTTT CASSLGLADNTDTQYF TRBD2 TRBV5-1 . TRBJ2-3 16
TGTGCCAGCAGTTACTCGGGCGCGGGAGGGGATACGCAGTATTTT CASSYSGAGGDTQYF TRBD2 TRBV6-2/TRBV6-3 . TRBJ2-3 15
TGTGCCAGCAGCTTCGGGAGGAAGCCCCAGCATTTT CASSFGRKPQHF . TRBV7-9 . TRBJ1-5 12
TGCGCCAGCAGCCTGGGACTAGCGGACCTAAATGAGCAGTTCTTC CASSLGLADLNEQFF TRBD2 TRBV5-1 . TRBJ2-1 15
TGTGCCAGCAGCTTAGACGGGAGCTCCTACAATGAGCAGTTCTTC CASSLDGSSYNEQFF . TRBV11-3 . TRBJ2-1 15
TGCGCCAGCAGCTTGGCCGGGACAGGGGAGGAGACCCAGTACTTC CASSLAGTGEETQYF TRBD1 TRBV5-1 . TRBJ2-5 15
TGTGCCCTCGACGAGCAGTACTTC CALDEQYF . TRBV7-9 . TRBJ2-7 8